This TCR beta chain appears in the sequencing data of a study of T cell repertoires in cytomegalovirus infection. Study in general: Public signatures in TCR beta pointed to CMV infection and matching HLA type.

This clonotype was observed once. Its matching antigen is unknown. This CDR3 comprises 19 residues. The V and J ends lost 2 bases and 2 bases, in that order; junction bases with no gene match: 18. The germline gives CDR1 SGHTS, CDR2 YDEGEE. TCRdb fed the reads into MiXCR, producing one record per CDR3 protein. Of roughly 500,000 distinct CDR3 sequences listed, roughly a third were seen once; the top ten hold roughly a sixth. The rearrangement uses TRBV5-8 and TRBJ2-7, with 8 bases identical to TRBD1. The sample here was cultured PBMCs, taken from culture after CMV antigen stimulation. The TCR sequence derives from a human donor in good health (CMV status not recorded). Some clones in this sample may be carry-over from other donors' samples. The CDR3 nucleotides are TGTGCCAGCAGCTTAGGCGGTTGGACCCAGGGGGCAAGAACCTACGAGCAGTACGTC. Its protein is CASSLGGWTQGARTYEQYV.